This T cell receptor beta chain was retrieved from a study of cytomegalovirus exposure and HLA in healthy donors. The study's findings and limits: It was reported that the classifier diagnosed cytomegalovirus status with high specificity and sensitivity in both the original and validation cohorts. Later on, analysis showed that most CMV-associated TCR beta chains appeared to be HLA-restricted. In vitro, three CMV-associated chains proved specific for CMV antigens.

V was trimmed by 5 bases and J by 6 bases, leaving 14 bases between them. Germline lookup yields CDR1 SGHVS and CDR2 FQNEAQ. CDR3 length: 13 residues. This clone showed up just a few times. The antigen remains unidentified. The primer mix had 60 Vbeta and 13 Jbeta primers. Sequenced by immunoSEQ multiplex PCR; TCRdb stores in-frame clones only, minus some. The sample holds 60,000 to 70,000 clones, 68% seen once. This receptor was identified in a man between 35 and 55 years old in good health and CMV-seropositive. The gene calls are TRBV7-8 and TRBJ2-7; D ambiguous. The sequencing input was PBMCs. The CDR3 spells CASSVTITPEQYF. The CDR3 region has the DNA TGTGCCAGCAGCGTTACTATTACCCCCGAGCAGTACTTC.